Listed below are T cell receptor beta chains from one sample, sequenced in a study. Profiling relied on immunoSEQ multiplex PCR, and the TCRdb table lists in-frame clones only, not all of them. Counted here are approximately 50,000 clones, approximately 95% occurring once; the ten biggest clones make up over 8.5%. Sequenced input: PBMCs. The receptors were gathered from a middle-aged man with rheumatoid arthritis. The CDR3 runs from the conserved cysteine through the conserved F or W.

J gene: TRBJ2-3
V gene: TRBV4-1
CDR3 protein: CASSDPVGLGADTQYF

J gene: TRBJ1-5
V gene: TRBV6-1
CDR3 protein: CASSDRYSNQPQHF

J gene: TRBJ2-3
V gene: TRBV6-5
CDR3 protein: CASSHLAASTDTQYF

J gene: TRBJ1-3
V gene: TRBV30
CDR3 protein: CAWAGTASGNTIYF

J gene: TRBJ2-2
V gene: TRBV25-1
CDR3 protein: CASSEFTTVDTGELFF

J gene: TRBJ2-7
V gene: TRBV19
CDR3 protein: CASSTSQDVWQGVYEQYF

J gene: TRBJ2-7
V gene: TRBV30
CDR3 protein: CAWSGTSGGVYEQYF

J gene: TRBJ2-7
V gene: TRBV7-2
CDR3 protein: CASSLGASGLLYEQYF

J gene: TRBJ1-1
V gene: TRBV27
CDR3 protein: CASSFSRAMNTEAFF

J gene: TRBJ2-5
V gene: TRBV27
CDR3 protein: CASSPRGPETQYF

J gene: TRBJ2-3
V gene: TRBV10-1
CDR3 protein: CASSERGWTDTQYF

J gene: TRBJ2-3
V gene: TRBV5-6
CDR3 protein: CASSLGVLAGGTDTQYF

J gene: TRBJ1-2
V gene: TRBV27
CDR3 protein: CASSRRGGSRGYTF

J gene: TRBJ2-3
V gene: TRBV19
CDR3 protein: CASSRTPNSRANTQYF

J gene: TRBJ2-7
V gene: TRBV7-6
CDR3 protein: CASSPFPGTGAYEQYF

J gene: TRBJ2-3
V gene: TRBV29-1
CDR3 protein: CSVEVGTQYF

J gene: TRBJ1-6
V gene: TRBV5-4
CDR3 protein: CASSLAAGDSPLHF

J gene: TRBJ1-2
V gene: TRBV28
CDR3 protein: CASSPATGLPSPNYGYTF

J gene: TRBJ2-1
V gene: TRBV7-3
CDR3 protein: CASSLLAGAGNEQFF

J gene: TRBJ1-1
V gene: TRBV21-1
CDR3 protein: CASRQGLGTEAFF

J gene: TRBJ1-4
V gene: TRBV7-6
CDR3 protein: CASSSGTGKREKLFF

J gene: TRBJ1-5
V gene: TRBV19
CDR3 protein: CASRGEGYQPQHF

J gene: TRBJ2-7
V gene: TRBV5-8
CDR3 protein: CASSWGTTREQYF

J gene: TRBJ2-3
V gene: TRBV7-6
CDR3 protein: CASSANRGTDTQYF

J gene: TRBJ2-2
V gene: TRBV6-5
CDR3 protein: CASRPDRRNTGELFF

J gene: TRBJ1-5
V gene: TRBV5-5
CDR3 protein: CASTQGGSGNQPQHF

J gene: TRBJ1-4
V gene: TRBV9
CDR3 protein: CASSVGRVTNEKLFF

J gene: TRBJ1-1
V gene: TRBV9
CDR3 protein: CASSVGGSTEAFF

J gene: TRBJ2-6
V gene: TRBV2
CDR3 protein: CASSVTGDQFSGANVLTF

J gene: TRBJ2-7
V gene: TRBV5-6
CDR3 protein: CASSLGRDRGLYEQYF

J gene: TRBJ2-5
V gene: TRBV28
CDR3 protein: CASRGGSGGQETQYF

J gene: TRBJ1-1
V gene: TRBV19
CDR3 protein: CASGGMNTEAFF

J gene: TRBJ2-6
V gene: TRBV5-1
CDR3 protein: CASSATVSGANVLTF

J gene: TRBJ2-1
V gene: TRBV19
CDR3 protein: CASSPRGTGAYNEQFF

J gene: TRBJ2-7
V gene: TRBV4-3
CDR3 protein: CASSQDPGQGASYEQYF

J gene: TRBJ1-2
V gene: TRBV19
CDR3 protein: CASSPGRAYGYTF

J gene: TRBJ1-5
V gene: TRBV7-2
CDR3 protein: CASSSTSVGGQPQHF

J gene: TRBJ1-1
V gene: TRBV11-2
CDR3 protein: CASSLTPTGGNTEAFF

J gene: TRBJ1-1
V gene: TRBV18
CDR3 protein: CASSPPMTGNTEAFF

J gene: TRBJ1-2
V gene: TRBV20-1
CDR3 protein: CSASVGQGALGYTF

J gene: TRBJ2-7
V gene: TRBV27
CDR3 protein: CASSLGTGIYEQYF

J gene: TRBJ1-1
V gene: TRBV7-3
CDR3 protein: CASSSGTGGMNTEAFF

J gene: TRBJ1-5
V gene: TRBV6-5
CDR3 protein: CASSYSGQGNQPQHF

J gene: TRBJ2-1
V gene: TRBV18
CDR3 protein: CASSRTGVSSYNEQFF

J gene: TRBJ2-2
V gene: TRBV5-1
CDR3 protein: CASSVTGVSGELFF

J gene: TRBJ2-7
V gene: TRBV30
CDR3 protein: CAWTLGLAGAGEQYF

J gene: TRBJ2-7
V gene: TRBV7-2
CDR3 protein: CASSLGSAVPYEQYF

J gene: TRBJ1-5
V gene: TRBV11-2
CDR3 protein: CASSLDRGQGNQPQHF

J gene: TRBJ2-7
V gene: TRBV2
CDR3 protein: CASSDRGQLGNEQYF

J gene: TRBJ2-1
V gene: TRBV5-4
CDR3 protein: CASSRTSGNSYNEQFF

J gene: TRBJ1-6
V gene: TRBV6-5
CDR3 protein: CASSYDVQSPLHF

J gene: TRBJ1-2
V gene: TRBV28
CDR3 protein: CASSLSRGIANYGYTF

J gene: TRBJ2-1
V gene: TRBV19
CDR3 protein: CASSGTDDGHNEQFF

J gene: TRBJ1-1
V gene: TRBV28
CDR3 protein: CASSLVTWGSTEAFF